Shown below are 25 T cell receptor beta chains from a single sample sequenced in a study of T cells expressing NK-cell markers. TCRdb re-called the 5' RACE reads and shows each CDR3 protein once, DNA omitted. This sample carries approximately 110,000 distinct CDR3 sequences, with about 18% going to the ten biggest clones. The sequenced material came from blood T cells: a sorted CD56 or NKG2C T cell subset, CD4+ or CD8+ T cells, or bulk PBMC T cells (not recorded which). All receptors derive from a woman between 18 and 70 years old in good health.

The chain links TRBV20-1 to TRBJ2-1. The CDR3 extends over 15 amino acids. Germline loops: CDR1 DFQATT, CDR2 SNEGSKA (reference sequence). CDR3 loop: CSATGYGRADNEQFF.

The V call is TRBV7-9, the J call TRBJ2-3; TCRdb lists TRBD1, though no DNA is available to test this call. In germline, CDR1 is SEHNR, CDR2 FQNEAQ (reference sequence). This CDR3 contains 13 residues. The CDR3 loop is CASSPGEGDTQYF.

The chain employs TRBV29-1 and TRBJ2-5. Germline V gives CDR1 SQVTM, CDR2 ANQGSEA. This CDR3 has 13 residues. The CDR3 here is CSVEAVLQETQYF.

V and J are TRBV4-3 and TRBJ1-4. The CDR3 has 12 residues. The germline gives CDR1 LGHNA, CDR2 YSLEER. CDR3: CASSQDSEKLFF.

The CDR3 here is CASSVNSGGILDEQFF. The chain combines TRBV9 with TRBJ2-1; the D call from TCRdb, TRBD2, cannot be confirmed without DNA. This CDR3 region has 16 residues. The germline gives CDR1 SGDLS, CDR2 YYNGEE.

The V call is TRBV7-6, the J call TRBJ2-1; TCRdb lists TRBD2, though no DNA is available to test this call. Germline-derived CDR1 and CDR2 are SGHVS and FNYEAQ. The CDR3 runs 12 residues. Here the CDR3 reads CASSGEGDEQFF.

The CDR3 loop reads CASSFGTSGNNEQFF. The V and J genes are TRBV27 and TRBJ2-1; TCRdb lists TRBD2, though no DNA is available to test this call. The CDR3 covers 15 residues. Germline assignment: CDR1 MNHEY and CDR2 SMNVEV (reference sequence).

This sequence joins TRBV12-5 and TRBJ2-1; TCRdb designates TRBD2, a call that cannot be tested without DNA. CDR3 length equals 17 residues. Looked up from germline, CDR1 is LGHNT and CDR2 is FRNRAP. The CDR3 spells CASAFGLAGSPNDEQFF.

The chain carries TRBV29-1 and TRBJ2-7; the TCRdb call, TRBD2, lacks DNA for checking. The CDR3 contains 15 residues. The germline V gene has CDR1 SQVTM and CDR2 ANQGSEA. The CDR3 spells CSVEDRGGLAYEQYF.

CDR3 sequence: CATSEGVGTGELFF. This chain uses TRBV27 with TRBJ2-2; TCRdb indicates TRBD2, and absent DNA this call remains unverified. The CDR3 totals 14 residues. Germline V CDR1 and CDR2: MNHEY, SMNVEV (reference sequence).

The chain employs TRBV6-1 and TRBJ1-1; TCRdb returns TRBD1, unconfirmable since there is no DNA. The CDR3 is 13 residues long. Germline CDR1 MNHNS, CDR2 SASEGT. This CDR3 reads CASSDTGGEGAFF.

The chain carries TRBV7-3 and TRBJ1-1; TCRdb names TRBD1, which stays unverified in the absence of DNA. CDR1 is SGHTA, CDR2 FQGTGA, per germline. The CDR3 totals 16 residues. CDR3 sequence reads: CASSSTGGAGNTEAFF.

The genes are TRBV5-1 and TRBJ2-1; TCRdb reports TRBD1, a call that lacks DNA to check it against. This CDR3 region has 13 residues. Germline values: CDR1 SGHRS, CDR2 YFSETQ. The CDR3 is CASSFGGANEQFF.

This rearrangement joins TRBV11-2 to TRBJ2-2. Germline-derived CDR1 and CDR2 are SGHAT and FQNNGV. This CDR3 contains 15 residues. The CDR3 sequence is CASSLVVTYTGELFF.

V usage is TRBV11-2 and J usage is TRBJ2-7; the TCRdb D gene call, TRBD2, has no DNA to confirm it. Per the germline V gene, CDR1 is SGHAT and CDR2 is FQNNGV. This CDR3 has 18 amino acids. CDR3 sequence reads: CASSLDRAAGLESYEQYF.

V and J are TRBV19 and TRBJ2-5; absent DNA, TCRdb's TRBD2 call cannot be checked. Germline loops: CDR1 LNHDA, CDR2 SQIVND (reference sequence). CDR3 size: 13 residues. The CDR3 spells CATTDGLGETQYF.

Here the CDR3 reads CASSFILAGGYEQYF. The chain is built from TRBV28 and TRBJ2-7; TCRdb's D call of TRBD2 is untestable without DNA. The germline gives CDR1 MDHEN, CDR2 SYDVKM. This CDR3 is built from 15 residues. Full variable domain (rest looked up from reference TRBV28 and TRBJ2-7): DVKVTQSSRYLVKRTGEKVFLECVQDMDHENMFWYRQDPGLGLRLIYFSYDVKMKEKGDIPEGYSVSREKKERFSLILESASTNQTSMYLCASSFILAGGYEQYFGPGTRLTVT.

The chain links TRBV27 to TRBJ1-1. This CDR3 region has 15 residues. CDR1 is MNHEY and CDR2 is SMNVEV in the germline V gene (reference sequence). This chain's CDR3 is CASSEFKFGDTEAFF.

This chain's CDR3 is CASSPGLVYEQFF. The chain is built from TRBV4-3 and TRBJ2-1; TCRdb lists TRBD2, though no DNA is available to test this call. The CDR3 totals 13 residues. Germline V gene lookup returns CDR1 LGHNA and CDR2 YSLEER.

The chain uses TRBV7-9 and TRBJ2-7. Germline V gene lookup returns CDR1 SEHNR and CDR2 FQNEAQ (reference sequence). The CDR3 spans 14 residues. CDR3 sequence reads: CASSLDYGSREQYF.

This chain uses TRBV24-1 with TRBJ2-7. The CDR3 runs 14 residues. Germline V gene sequence: CDR1 KGHDR, CDR2 SFDVKD. The CDR3 is CATSDSGRTYEQYF.

This CDR3 reads CASSRGATSGLSTDTQYF. The chain has TRBV28 and TRBJ2-3; the TCRdb call, TRBD2, lacks DNA for checking. Germline lookup yields CDR1 MDHEN and CDR2 SYDVKM. The CDR3 extends over 18 amino acids.

This chain uses TRBV7-2 with TRBJ2-7. The CDR3 covers 13 residues. Germline loops: CDR1 SGHTA, CDR2 FQGNSA. CDR3 amino acids: CASSLTGVYEQYF.

The chain carries TRBV5-1 and TRBJ2-3; the D gene TCRdb calls, TRBD1, cannot be checked with no DNA. The germline V gene encodes CDR1 SGHRS and CDR2 YFSETQ. The CDR3 has 16 residues. The CDR3: CASSSDRDNQQDTQYF.

Here the CDR3 reads CATSPPTAGGFITQYF. The chain has TRBV15 and TRBJ2-3; TCRdb's D call of TRBD2 is untestable without DNA. This CDR3 region has 16 residues. CDR1 LNHNV and CDR2 YYDKDF come from the germline V gene (reference sequence).